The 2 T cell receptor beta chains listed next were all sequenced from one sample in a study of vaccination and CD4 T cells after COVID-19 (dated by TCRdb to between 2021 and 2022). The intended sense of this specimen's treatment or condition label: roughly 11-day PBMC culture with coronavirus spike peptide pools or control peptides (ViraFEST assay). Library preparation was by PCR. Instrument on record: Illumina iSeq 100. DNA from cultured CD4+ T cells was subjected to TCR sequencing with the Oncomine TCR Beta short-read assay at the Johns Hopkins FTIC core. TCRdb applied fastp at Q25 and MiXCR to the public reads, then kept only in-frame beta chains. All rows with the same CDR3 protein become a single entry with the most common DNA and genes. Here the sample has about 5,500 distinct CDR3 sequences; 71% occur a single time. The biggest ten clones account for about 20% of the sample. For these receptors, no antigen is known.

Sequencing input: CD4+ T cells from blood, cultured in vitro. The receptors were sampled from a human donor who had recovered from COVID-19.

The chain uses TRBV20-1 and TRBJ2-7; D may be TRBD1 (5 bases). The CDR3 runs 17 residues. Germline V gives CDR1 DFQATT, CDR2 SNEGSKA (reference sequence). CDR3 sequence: CSASNGQLTWADYEQYF. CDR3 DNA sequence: TGCAGCGCCTCTAATGGACAACTAACCTGGGCCGATTACGAGCAGTACTTC.

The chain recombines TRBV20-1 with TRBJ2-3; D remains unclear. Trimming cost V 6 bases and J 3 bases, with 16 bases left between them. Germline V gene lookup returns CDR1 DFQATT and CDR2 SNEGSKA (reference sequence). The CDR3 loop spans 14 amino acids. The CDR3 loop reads CSARTSPLTDTQYF. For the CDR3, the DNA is TGCAGTGCCCGGACCAGCCCCCTAACAGATACGCAGTATTTT.